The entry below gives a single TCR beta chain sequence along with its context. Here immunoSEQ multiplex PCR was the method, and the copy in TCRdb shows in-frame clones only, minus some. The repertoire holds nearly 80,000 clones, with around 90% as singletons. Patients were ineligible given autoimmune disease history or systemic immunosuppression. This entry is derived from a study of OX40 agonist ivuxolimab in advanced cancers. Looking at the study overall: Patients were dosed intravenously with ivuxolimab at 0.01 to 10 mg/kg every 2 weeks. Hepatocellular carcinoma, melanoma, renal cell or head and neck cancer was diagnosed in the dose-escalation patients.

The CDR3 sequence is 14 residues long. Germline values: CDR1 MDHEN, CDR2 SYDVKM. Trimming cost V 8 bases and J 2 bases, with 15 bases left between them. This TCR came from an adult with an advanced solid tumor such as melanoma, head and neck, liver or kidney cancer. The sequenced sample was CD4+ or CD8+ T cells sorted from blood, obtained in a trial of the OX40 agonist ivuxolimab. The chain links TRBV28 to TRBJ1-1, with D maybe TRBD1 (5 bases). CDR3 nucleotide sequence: TGTGCCAGCGGGGTCAGGGTGCTTAACACTGAAGCTTTCTTT. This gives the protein CASGVRVLNTEAFF.